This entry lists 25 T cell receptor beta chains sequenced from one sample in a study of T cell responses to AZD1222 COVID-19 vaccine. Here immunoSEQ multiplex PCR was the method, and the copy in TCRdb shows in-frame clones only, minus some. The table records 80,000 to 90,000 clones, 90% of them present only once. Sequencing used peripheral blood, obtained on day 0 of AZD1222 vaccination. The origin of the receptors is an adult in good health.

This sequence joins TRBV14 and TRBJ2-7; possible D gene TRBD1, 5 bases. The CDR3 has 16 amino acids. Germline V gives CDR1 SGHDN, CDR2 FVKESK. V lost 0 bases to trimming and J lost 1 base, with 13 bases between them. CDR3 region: CASSQDTLSGSYEQYF. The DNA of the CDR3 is TGTGCCAGCAGCCAAGATACGCTTTCAGGGTCCTACGAGCAGTACTTC.

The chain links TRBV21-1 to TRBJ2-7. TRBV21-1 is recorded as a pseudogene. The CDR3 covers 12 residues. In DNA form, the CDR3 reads TGTGCCAGCACCCTGTGTGACTACGAGCAGTACTTC. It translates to CASTLCDYEQYF.

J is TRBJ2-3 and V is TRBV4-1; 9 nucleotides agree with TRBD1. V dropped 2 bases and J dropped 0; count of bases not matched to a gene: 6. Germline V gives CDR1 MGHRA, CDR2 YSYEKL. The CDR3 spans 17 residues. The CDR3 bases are TGCGCCAGCAGCCAACCTCTGACAGGGGGAAGCACAGATACGCAGTATTTT. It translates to CASSQPLTGGSTDTQYF.

For the CDR3, the DNA is TGTGCCAGCTCACCAGGCTTAGGGTATAACACTGAAGCTTTCTTT. It translates to CASSPGLGYNTEAFF. The gene calls are TRBV18 and TRBJ1-1; D is undetermined. Germline lookup yields CDR1 KGHSH and CDR2 LQKENI. The V end was cut by 2 bases, the J end by 2 bases, with 12 bases between. The CDR3 contains 15 residues.

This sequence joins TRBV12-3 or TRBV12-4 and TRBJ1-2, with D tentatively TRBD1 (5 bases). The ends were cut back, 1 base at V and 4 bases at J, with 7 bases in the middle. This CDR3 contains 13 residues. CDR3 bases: TGTGCCAGCAGTTTAGGGGGCTCCTATGGCTACACCTTC. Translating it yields CASSLGGSYGYTF.

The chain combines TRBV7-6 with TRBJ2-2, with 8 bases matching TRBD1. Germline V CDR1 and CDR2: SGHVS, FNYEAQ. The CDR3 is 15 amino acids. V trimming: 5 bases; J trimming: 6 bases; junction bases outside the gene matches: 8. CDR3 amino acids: CASSPRTGRAGELFF. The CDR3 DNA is TGTGCCAGCAGCCCCCGGACAGGGAGAGCCGGGGAGCTGTTTTTT. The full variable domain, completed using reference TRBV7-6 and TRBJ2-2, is GAGVSQSPRYKVTKRGQDVALRCDPISGHVSLYWYRQALGQGPEFLTYFNYEAQQDKSGLPNDRFSAERPEGSISTLTIQRTEQRDSAMYRCASSPRTGRAGELFFGEGSRLTVL.

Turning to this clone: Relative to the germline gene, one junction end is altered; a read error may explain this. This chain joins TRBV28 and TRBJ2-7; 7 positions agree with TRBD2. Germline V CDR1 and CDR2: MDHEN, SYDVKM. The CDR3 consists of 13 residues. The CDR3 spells CLKAGTSSYEQYF. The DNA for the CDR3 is TGCTTAAAAGCGGGAACAAGCTCCTACGAGCAGTACTTC. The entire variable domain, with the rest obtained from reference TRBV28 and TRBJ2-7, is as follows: DVKVTQSSRYLVKRTGEKVFLECVQDMDHENMFWYRQDPGLGLRLIYFSYDVKMKEKGDIPEGYSVSREKKERFSLILESASTNQTSMYLCLKAGTSSYEQYFGPGTRLTVT.

CDR3 sequence reads: CASSLEQGINEQYF. CDR3 nucleotides: TGTGCCAGCAGCTTGGAACAGGGGATCAACGAGCAGTACTTC. V usage is TRBV5-6 and J usage is TRBJ2-7; TRBD1 matches at 7 bases. The CDR3 is made up of 14 amino acids. Unmatched junction bases numbered 5, after V lost 0 bases and J lost 5 bases. Germline lookup yields CDR1 SGHDT and CDR2 YYEEEE.

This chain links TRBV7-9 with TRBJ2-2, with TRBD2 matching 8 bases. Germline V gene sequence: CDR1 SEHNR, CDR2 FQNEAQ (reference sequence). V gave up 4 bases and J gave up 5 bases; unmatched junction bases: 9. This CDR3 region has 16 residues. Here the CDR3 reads CASSSSGSGGTGELFF. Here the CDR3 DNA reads TGTGCCAGCAGCTCGTCAGGAAGCGGGGGTACCGGGGAGCTGTTTTTT.

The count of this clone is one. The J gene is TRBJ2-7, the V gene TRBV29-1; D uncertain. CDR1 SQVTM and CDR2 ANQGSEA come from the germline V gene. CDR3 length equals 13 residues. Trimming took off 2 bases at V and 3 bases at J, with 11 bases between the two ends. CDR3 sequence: CSVEFPQLYEQYF. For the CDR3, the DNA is TGCAGCGTTGAATTCCCGCAACTCTACGAGCAGTACTTC.

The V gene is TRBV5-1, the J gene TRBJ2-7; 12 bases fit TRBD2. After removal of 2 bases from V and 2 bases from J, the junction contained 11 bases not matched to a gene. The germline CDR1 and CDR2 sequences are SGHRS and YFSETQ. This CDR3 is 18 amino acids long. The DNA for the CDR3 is TGCGCCAGCAGCTTTCGACTAGCGGGAGCATCTGTCGCCTACGAGCAGTACTTC. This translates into CASSFRLAGASVAYEQYF.

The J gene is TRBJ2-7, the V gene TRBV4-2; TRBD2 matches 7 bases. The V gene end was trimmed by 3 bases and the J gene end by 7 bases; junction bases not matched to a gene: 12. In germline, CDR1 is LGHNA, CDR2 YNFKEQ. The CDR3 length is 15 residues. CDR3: CASSQGTGTIGEQYF. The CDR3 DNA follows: TGTGCCAGCAGCCAGGGGACCGGGACTATCGGGGAGCAGTACTTC.

This CDR3 is CASRSGTTIYEQYF. As DNA, the CDR3 is TGCGCCAGCAGAAGCGGGACTACTATCTACGAGCAGTACTTC. The rearrangement uses TRBV5-1 and TRBJ2-7, with 7 bases that match TRBD2. Per germline, CDR1 SGHRS and CDR2 YFSETQ. The ends lost 5 bases at V and 3 bases at J; junction bases unmatched: 8. The CDR3 contains 14 residues.

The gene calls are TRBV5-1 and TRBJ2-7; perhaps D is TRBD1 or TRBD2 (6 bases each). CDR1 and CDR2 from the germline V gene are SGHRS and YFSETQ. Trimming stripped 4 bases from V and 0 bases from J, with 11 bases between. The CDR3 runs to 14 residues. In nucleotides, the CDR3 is TGCGCCAGCAGCCCGGGGGCCTCCTCCTACGAGCAGTACTTC. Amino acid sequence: CASSPGASSYEQYF.

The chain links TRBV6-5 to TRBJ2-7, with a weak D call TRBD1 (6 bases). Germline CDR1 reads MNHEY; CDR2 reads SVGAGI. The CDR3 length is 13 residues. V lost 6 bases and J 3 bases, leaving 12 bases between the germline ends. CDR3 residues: CASSPRGNYEQYF. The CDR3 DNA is TGTGCCAGCAGCCCCAGGGGCAACTACGAGCAGTACTTC.

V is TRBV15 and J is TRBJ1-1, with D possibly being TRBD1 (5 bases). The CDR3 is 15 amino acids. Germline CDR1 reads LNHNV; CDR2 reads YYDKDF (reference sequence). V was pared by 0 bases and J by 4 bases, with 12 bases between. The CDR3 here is CATSRDRGVSTEAFF. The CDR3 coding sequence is TGTGCCACCAGCAGAGATAGAGGGGTGAGCACTGAAGCTTTCTTT.

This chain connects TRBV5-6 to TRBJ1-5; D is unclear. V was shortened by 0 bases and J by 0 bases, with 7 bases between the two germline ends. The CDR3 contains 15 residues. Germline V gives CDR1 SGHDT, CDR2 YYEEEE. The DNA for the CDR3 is TGTGCCAGCAGCTTGGGACGGAATAGCAATCAGCCCCAGCATTTT. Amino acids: CASSLGRNSNQPQHF.

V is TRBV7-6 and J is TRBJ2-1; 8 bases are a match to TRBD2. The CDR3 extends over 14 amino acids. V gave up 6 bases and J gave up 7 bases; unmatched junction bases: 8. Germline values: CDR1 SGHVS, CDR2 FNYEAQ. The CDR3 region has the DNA TGTGCCAGCAGTACTCGGGGGGGCCCAAATGAGCAGTTCTTC. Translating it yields CASSTRGGPNEQFF.

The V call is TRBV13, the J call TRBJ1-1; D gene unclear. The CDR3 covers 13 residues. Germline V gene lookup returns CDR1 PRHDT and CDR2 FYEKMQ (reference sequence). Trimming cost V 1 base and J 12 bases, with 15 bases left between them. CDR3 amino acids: CASSLEVSRTTFF. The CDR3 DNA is TGTGCCAGCAGCTTAGAAGTGTCCAGGACGACTTTCTTT.

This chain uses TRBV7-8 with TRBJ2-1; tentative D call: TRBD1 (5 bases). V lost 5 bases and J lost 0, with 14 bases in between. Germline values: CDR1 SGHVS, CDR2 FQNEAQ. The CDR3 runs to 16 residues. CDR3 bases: TGTGCCAGCAGCCGCTGGGGTGACAGCTCCTACAATGAGCAGTTCTTC. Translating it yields CASSRWGDSSYNEQFF.

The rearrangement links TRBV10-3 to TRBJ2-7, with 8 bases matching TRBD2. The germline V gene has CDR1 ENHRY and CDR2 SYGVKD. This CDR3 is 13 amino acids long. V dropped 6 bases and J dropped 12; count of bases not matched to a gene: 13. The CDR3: CAISTPSGGHGYF. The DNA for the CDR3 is TGTGCCATCAGCACCCCTTCGGGGGGGCACGGGTACTTC.

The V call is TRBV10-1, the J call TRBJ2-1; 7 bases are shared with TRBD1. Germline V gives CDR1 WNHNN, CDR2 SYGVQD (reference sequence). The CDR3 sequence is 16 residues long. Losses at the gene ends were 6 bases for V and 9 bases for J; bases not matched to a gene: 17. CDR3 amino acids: CASSVDRTKRTVEQFF. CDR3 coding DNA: TGCGCCAGCAGCGTGGACAGGACCAAAAGGACGGTTGAGCAGTTCTTC.

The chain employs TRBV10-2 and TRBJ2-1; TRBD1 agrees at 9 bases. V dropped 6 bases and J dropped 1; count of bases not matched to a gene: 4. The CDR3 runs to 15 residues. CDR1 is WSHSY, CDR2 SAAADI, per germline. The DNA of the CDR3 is TGCGCCAGCAGCGCCGACAGGGGGTCCTACAATGAGCAGTTCTTC. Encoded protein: CASSADRGSYNEQFF.

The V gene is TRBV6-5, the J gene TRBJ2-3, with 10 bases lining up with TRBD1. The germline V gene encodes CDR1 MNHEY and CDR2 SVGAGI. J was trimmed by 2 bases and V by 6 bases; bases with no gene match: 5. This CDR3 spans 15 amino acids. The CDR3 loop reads CASRTGGFLTDTQYF. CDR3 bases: TGTGCCAGCAGGACAGGGGGCTTCCTCACAGATACGCAGTATTTT.

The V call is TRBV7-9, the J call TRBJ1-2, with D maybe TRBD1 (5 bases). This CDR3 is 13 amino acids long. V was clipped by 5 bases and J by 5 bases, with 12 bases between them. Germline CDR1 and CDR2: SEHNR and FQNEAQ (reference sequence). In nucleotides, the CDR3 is TGTGCCAGCAGCCGAGTGGGGGGATATGGCTACACCTTC. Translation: CASSRVGGYGYTF.